Sequencing of this TCR beta chain was carried out in a study of cytomegalovirus exposure and HLA in healthy donors. Background on the study: A previous analysis identified about 110 million unique TCR beta sequences derived from roughly 180 million T cells. Study outcomes and limitations: It was in a later analysis that TCR association rates were seen to vary by HLA locus, highest for DRB1 and lowest for HLA-C. Later analysis demonstrated an association between a missense DCLRE1C variant and TCR beta V- and J-gene trimming. The study put around 180 TCR beta chains on its list as cytomegalovirus-associated.

The PCR used 60 Vbeta and 13 Jbeta primers. Data came from immunoSEQ multiplex PCR; TCRdb stores just in-frame clones and leaves some out. The data contain roughly 150,000 clones, around two thirds of them seen just once; the ten biggest clones take up about 10%. Of note for this clone: Its antigen remains unknown.

V lost 1 base to trimming and J lost 6 bases, with 17 bases between them. Per germline, CDR1 SGHKS and CDR2 YYEKEE (reference sequence). The CDR3 has 16 amino acids. This clonotype was obtained from a man aged 25-45 years in good health and CMV-seropositive. Sequencing input: PBMCs. The chain links TRBV5-5 to TRBJ2-1, with D perhaps TRBD2 (5 bases). The CDR3 loop reads CASSLSVGEAFNEQFF. The CDR3 nucleotides are TGTGCCAGCAGCTTGTCTGTCGGGGAAGCCTTCAATGAGCAGTTCTTC. Filled out from reference TRBV5-5 and TRBJ2-1, the complete variable domain reads DAGVTQSPTHLIKTRGQQVTLRCSPISGHKSVSWYQQVLGQGPQFIFQYYEKEERGRGNFPDRFSARQFPNYSSELNVNALLLGDSALYLCASSLSVGEAFNEQFFGPGTRLTVL.